The rows below give T cell receptor beta chains drawn from one sample of a study of shared T cell receptors in the human thymus. Generated by immunoSEQ multiplex PCR, the TCRdb table keeps only in-frame clones and is missing some. This table holds 700,000 or so clones, over 75% found once. The same sample was also used in a study of human thymus T cells.

Sequenced sample: thymocytes. Every receptor here comes from a girl under three years old with a congenital heart defect. CDR3s include the opening cysteine and the closing phenylalanine or tryptophan. The order of the fields is clone size, V gene, J gene, D gene, CDR3 protein, CDR3 DNA. A D gene is named only where the DNA matches it firmly. The size of a clone is reported for some rows only, either as once, few or many, or as a class for expanded clones.

size: -; V: TRBV27; J: TRBJ1-1; D: -; CDR3: CASSLWGPLNTEAFF; DNA: TGTGCCAGCAGTTTATGGGGGCCCTTGAACACTGAAGCTTTCTTT
size: -; V: TRBV4-1; J: TRBJ1-5; D: -; CDR3: CASSRNRGNQPQHF; DNA: TGCGCCAGCAGCCGCAACAGGGGCAATCAGCCCCAGCATTTT
size: -; V: TRBV28; J: TRBJ1-1; D: -; CDR3: CASSNEGRDTEAFF; DNA: TGTGCCAGCTCCAACGAGGGGAGGGACACTGAAGCTTTCTTT
size: -; V: TRBV6-5; J: TRBJ2-7; D: -; CDR3: CASSPRDSRSYEQYF; DNA: TGTGCCAGCAGCCCTCGGGACTCCCGATCCTACGAGCAGTACTTC
size: -; V: TRBV15; J: TRBJ1-5; D: TRBD1; CDR3: CATSSNTGTGAYSNQPQHF; DNA: TGTGCCACCAGCTCAAATACCGGGACAGGGGCGTATAGCAATCAGCCCCAGCATTTT
size: -; V: TRBV6-1; J: TRBJ2-7; D: TRBD2; CDR3: CASSERAGGPMGYEQYF; DNA: TGTGCCAGCAGTGAACGAGCGGGGGGACCAATGGGGTACGAGCAGTACTTC
size: -; V: TRBV5-1; J: TRBJ2-3; D: TRBD2; CDR3: CASSSAGLALRTDTQYF; DNA: TGCGCCAGCAGCTCGGCCGGACTAGCGCTTCGCACAGATACGCAGTATTTT
size: -; V: TRBV19; J: TRBJ1-1; D: TRBD1; CDR3: CASERQGSSNTEAFF; DNA: TGTGCCAGTGAGCGACAGGGTTCGAGTAACACTGAAGCTTTCTTT
size: -; V: TRBV6-6; J: TRBJ1-6; D: -; CDR3: CASSYPSAGVYSPLHF; DNA: TGTGCCAGCAGTTACCCCTCAGCGGGGGTCTATTCACCCCTCCACTTT
size: -; V: TRBV4-1; J: TRBJ1-4; D: TRBD1; CDR3: CASSQRTGIWIAANEKLFF; DNA: TGCGCCAGCAGCCAAAGGACAGGGATTTGGATAGCGGCTAATGAAAAACTGTTTTTT
size: once; V: TRBV14; J: TRBJ2-1; D: TRBD1; CDR3: CASSDGTVLNEQFF; DNA: TGTGCCAGCAGCGACGGGACAGTCTTAAATGAGCAGTTCTTC
size: -; V: TRBV7-2; J: TRBJ2-7; D: TRBD2; CDR3: CASSSLSCQRDYEQYF; DNA: TGTGCCAGCAGCTCCCTTAGTTGCCAGCGGGACTACGAGCAGTACTTC
size: -; V: TRBV4-1; J: TRBJ2-3; D: TRBD2; CDR3: CASSTDRGGATFSTDTQYF; DNA: TGCGCCAGCTCCACCGACCGGGGGGGGGCGACTTTTAGCACAGATACGCAGTATTTT
size: -; V: TRBV7-9; J: TRBJ1-3; D: TRBD1; CDR3: CASSFTGTGTWHTIYF; DNA: TGTGCCAGCAGCTTTACCGGGACAGGGACCTGGCACACCATATATTTT
size: -; V: TRBV18; J: TRBJ2-7; D: -; CDR3: CATPPQGPF; DNA: TGTGCCACCCCCCCCCAGGGGCCCTTC
size: -; V: TRBV11-2; J: TRBJ1-1; D: -; CDR3: CASSLDKGWHTEAFF; DNA: TGTGCCAGCAGCTTAGACAAGGGGTGGCACACTGAAGCTTTCTTT
size: -; V: TRBV5-1; J: TRBJ1-2; D: -; CDR3: CASSTEGGILGYGYTF; DNA: TGCGCCAGCAGTACGGAGGGCGGGATTCTCGGATATGGCTACACCTTC
size: -; V: TRBV27; J: TRBJ1-2; D: -; CDR3: CASSLGWEGGYTF; DNA: TGTGCCAGCAGTCTAGGCTGGGAGGGAGGCTACACCTTC
size: -; V: TRBV5-1; J: TRBJ1-2; D: -; CDR3: CASRVEGGHGYTF; DNA: TGCGCCAGCAGAGTCGAGGGCGGGCATGGCTACACCTTC
size: once; V: TRBV6-6; J: TRBJ1-5; D: -; CDR3: CASLDGNNQPQHF; DNA: TGTGCCAGCCTCGACGGGAATAATCAGCCCCAGCATTTT
size: -; V: TRBV7-4; J: TRBJ2-5; D: TRBD2; CDR3: CASSLSNASGPPVTQYF; DNA: TGTGCCAGCAGCTTAAGCAACGCTAGCGGACCTCCCGTGACCCAGTACTTC
size: -; V: TRBV7-9; J: TRBJ1-1; D: -; CDR3: CASSTPDRPNTEAFF; DNA: TGTGCCAGCAGCACACCGGACAGACCGAACACTGAAGCTTTCTTT
size: -; V: TRBV28; J: TRBJ1-1; D: -; CDR3: CASSLFSLGSGWGGNTEAFF; DNA: TGTGCCAGCAGTTTATTTTCATTGGGATCAGGGTGGGGGGGGAACACTGAAGCTTTCTTT
size: -; V: TRBV5-4; J: TRBJ2-2; D: -; CDR3: CASSLGFSPVGELFF; DNA: TGTGCCAGCAGCTTGGGCTTTTCCCCGGTGGGGGAGCTGTTTTTT